Described below is a single TCR beta chain sequence and its context. This clonotype appeared a few times. Its antigen specificity is not known. No much larger clonotype is one base removed from it; base qualities were not supplied. This sample is drawn from a study of T-cell reconstitution after alpha-beta-depleted transplantation in children (dated by TCRdb to about 2016). Some background on the complete study: Using TCR repertoire profiling, the study quantitatively followed how T-cell immune reconstitution unfolded in children after TCRalphabeta/CD19-depleted allogeneic hematopoietic cell transplantation.

The library was produced with PCR. Sequencing took place on an Illumina HiSeq 2500. TCR library preparation used molecular barcoding, with unique molecular identifiers applied to normalize quantification of the TCRbeta repertoire. Starting from the raw public reads, TCRdb applied fastp trimming at Q25, assembled clones with MiXCR and retained in-frame beta chains. Each entry merges the rows of one CDR3 protein and shows their most common DNA and genes. This sample is represented by 700,000 to 950,000 distinct CDR3 sequences; 16% of them were singletons. Clones ranked in the top ten supply approximately 5% of the sample. The CDR3, cysteine through phenylalanine, is 14 amino acids long. Just CDR3 DNA is preserved here, 42 bases in frame from base 1. CDR1 SGDLS and CDR2 YYNGEE were looked up in the germline V gene. V was cut back by 0 bases and J by 10 bases, leaving a gap of 17 bases between them. Results the study describes overall, beyond this receptor: The frequencies of hyperexpanded clones fell over the following months, and after one year, T-cell counts and TCRbeta diversity were mostly attributed to newly produced T cells. In some patients, high TCRbeta diversity at day 60 was attributed to recipient T cells and intrathymic progenitors that had survived conditioning. About two months after transplant, the apparently early recovery of alphabetaT-cell counts reportedly depended on just several hundred clones that had expanded rapidly and came from non-depleted graft cells.

The treatment or condition label for this specimen denotes: allogeneic hematopoietic cell transplantation with graft depleted of TCRalphabeta T cells and CD19 B cells. The children who served as transplant recipients had been given grafts of TCRalphabeta/CD19-depleted allogeneic hematopoietic cells. The sample was PBMCs, mostly from graft donor cells, taken 360 days after TCRalphabeta/CD19-depleted stem cell transplant. This clonotype was obtained from a male patient under 18 who had a stem cell transplant for acute lymphoblastic leukemia, so the T cells may come from the graft donor. Here the chain combines TRBV9 and TRBJ2-7; no D gene call is confident. The CDR3 has the sequence CASSVDPSLSPQYF. The sequence in DNA is TGTGCCAGCAGCGTAGACCCTAGTCTATCCCCCCAGTACTTC.